Listed here are 7 T cell receptor delta chains from one sample, sequenced in a study of gammadelta T cells in human blood. TCRdb repeated clone calling on the RT-PCR reads with CATT. The profile covers 1,000 to 1,500 delta-chain clones, with over 25% appearing a single time and 8.5% to 10% taken by the ten largest. The sequenced material came from non-Vgamma9Vdelta2 gamma-delta T cells from fetal blood. Every receptor here comes from a human fetus.

For this clone: This likely stems from a read error, as it lies one base from a far larger clone. The sample holds other DNA sequences that translate to the same CDR3. This chain uses TRAV36/DV7 with TRDJ2; 10 bases are shared with TRDD3. The V gene end was trimmed by 4 bases and the J gene end by 2 bases; junction bases not matched to a gene: 11. The CDR3 is 17 amino acids. The V gene's germline CDR1 is VTNFRS and CDR2 LTSSGIE (reference sequence). This chain's CDR3 is CAVRTGGLALLTAQLFF. The CDR3, as DNA: TGTGCTGTGCGTACTGGGGGATTGGCCCTATTGACAGCACAACTCTTCTTT.

In this sample, this clone is large (0.1 to 1%). The chain uses TRDV1 and TRDJ2; D is perhaps TRDD3 (6 bases). V was trimmed by 4 bases and J by 0 bases, leaving 18 bases between them. Germline assignment: CDR1 TSWWSYY and CDR2 QGS. The CDR3 sequence is 18 residues long. The DNA for the CDR3 is TGTGCTCTTGGGGGAGCTTACTGGGATATAGCTTTGACAGCACAACTCTTCTTT. Its translation is CALGGAYWDIALTAQLFF.

As for this clone: A much larger clone lies a single base off, so this may be a read error. The sample contains more than one DNA sequence encoding this CDR3. The V gene is TRDV1, the J gene TRDJ3; 7 positions match TRDD3. CDR1 TSWWSYY and CDR2 QGS come from the germline V gene. The V and J ends lost 3 bases and 2 bases, in that order; junction bases with no gene match: 13. There are 20 residues in the CDR3. CDR3 DNA sequence: TGTGCTCTTGGGGAGTCCAAGTATTGGGGGACTACCTGGGACACCCGACAGATGTTTTTC. It codes for CALGESKYWGTTWDTRQMFF.

By its share, this clone is medium-sized (0.01 to 0.1%). J is TRDJ1 and V is TRDV1, with D maybe TRDD3 (5 bases). The germline V and J ends were trimmed by 2 bases and 0 bases, with 19 bases remaining between them. The CDR3 extends over 18 amino acids. Per germline, CDR1 TSWWSYY and CDR2 QGS. The CDR3 DNA reads as TGTGCTCTTGGGGAAAAGTACCCTTTAGGGATCCACACCGATAAACTCATCTTT. Protein: CALGEKYPLGIHTDKLIF.

This clone is labeled as large. The sample contains more than one DNA sequence encoding this CDR3. The chain is built from TRDV2 and TRDJ1; 8 positions agree with TRDD3. Germline V gene sequence: CDR1 GEAIGNYY, CDR2 EKD. CDR3 length: 18 residues. Losses at the gene ends were 1 base for V and 0 bases for J; bases not matched to a gene: 12. The CDR3 nucleotides read TGTGCCTGTGACACTTTGCAACTGGGGGCCCTACACACCGATAAACTCATCTTT. Amino acid sequence: CACDTLQLGALHTDKLIF.

This clone is categorized as medium-sized (0.01 to 0.1%). The chain has TRDV1 and TRDJ1; D is uncertain. The CDR3 spans 15 residues. Trimming left V 2 bases short and J 2 bases short, with 12 bases between. In germline, CDR1 is TSWWSYY, CDR2 QGS. The CDR3 spells CALGESRYFTDKLIF. CDR3 DNA: TGTGCTCTTGGGGAAAGTCGGTACTTTACCGATAAACTCATCTTT.

Sample share makes this clone medium-sized. The genes are TRDV1 and TRDJ2, with TRDD3 matching over 11 bases. From germline, CDR1 is TSWWSYY and CDR2 QGS. The junction had 18 bases not matched to a gene; V was cut back by 1 base and J by 8 bases. The CDR3 runs 20 residues. The CDR3: CALGEPHILLGDRGSAQLFF. The CDR3 nucleotides read TGTGCTCTTGGGGAACCGCATATACTACTGGGGGATAGAGGATCGGCACAACTCTTCTTT.